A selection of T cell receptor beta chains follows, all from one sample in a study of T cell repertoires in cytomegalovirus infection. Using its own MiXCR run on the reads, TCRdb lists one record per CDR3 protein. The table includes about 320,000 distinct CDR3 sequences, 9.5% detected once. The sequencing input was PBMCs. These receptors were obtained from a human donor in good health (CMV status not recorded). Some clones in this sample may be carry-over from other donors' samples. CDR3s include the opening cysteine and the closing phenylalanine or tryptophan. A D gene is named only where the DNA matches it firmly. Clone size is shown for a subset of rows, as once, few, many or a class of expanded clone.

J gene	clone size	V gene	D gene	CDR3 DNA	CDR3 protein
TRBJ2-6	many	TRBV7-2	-	TGTGCCAGCAGCACCCAGAGTTGGCAGACTGGGGCCAACGTCCTGACTTTC	CASSTQSWQTGANVLTF
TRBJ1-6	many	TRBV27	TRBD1	TGTGCCAGCAGTTCCGACAGGGCCCTTCCCCTCCACTTT	CASSSDRALPLHF
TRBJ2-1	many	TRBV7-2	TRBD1	TGTGCCAGCAGCCCTACGGGGGACAGGAGGAACAATGAGCAGTTCTTC	CASSPTGDRRNNEQFF
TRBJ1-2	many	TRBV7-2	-	TGTGCCAGCAGTCATTGGACAGCTGGGGAAAACTATGGCTACACCTTC	CASSHWTAGENYGYTF
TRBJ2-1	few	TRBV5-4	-	TGTGCCAGCAGCTCCCAAGGGGGACGGGGGGAGGGGTATGAGCAGTTCTTC	CASSSQGGRGEGYEQFF
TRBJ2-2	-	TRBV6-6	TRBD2	TGTGCCAGCAGTCCGGGGGGACCACCAAACACCGGGGAGCTGTTTTTT	CASSPGGPPNTGELFF
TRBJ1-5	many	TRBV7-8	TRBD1	TGTGCCAGCAGCTCCCAGGGGGGGGCAAATCAGCCCCAGCATTTT	CASSSQGGANQPQHF
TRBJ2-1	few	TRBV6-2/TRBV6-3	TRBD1	TGTGCCAGCAGTCTAAAGACAGGGTCGCGCCACAATGAGCAGTTCTTC	CASSLKTGSRHNEQFF
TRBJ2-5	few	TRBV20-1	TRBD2	TGCAGTGCTAGCCCAGCGGGGGGGCGCCAAGAGACCCAGTACTTC	CSASPAGGRQETQYF
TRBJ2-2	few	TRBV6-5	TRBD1	TGTGCCAGCAGTCCCGGGACAGGGATAACCGGGGAGCTGTTTTTT	CASSPGTGITGELFF
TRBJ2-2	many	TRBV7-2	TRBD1	TGTGCCAGCAGTTGGTACACAGGGGCTGCCGGGGAGCTGTTTTTT	CASSWYTGAAGELFF
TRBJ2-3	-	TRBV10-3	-	TGTGCCATCAGTGATCGGTCCACAGATACGCAGTATTTT	CAISDRSTDTQYF
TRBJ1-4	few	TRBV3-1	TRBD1	TGTGCCAGCAGCCCCCGACAGGGAGGGAGCGAAAAACTGTTTTTT	CASSPRQGGSEKLFF
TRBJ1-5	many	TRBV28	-	TGTGCCAGCACAACGGGTCAGGGAGCAAATCAGCCCCAGCATTTT	CASTTGQGANQPQHF
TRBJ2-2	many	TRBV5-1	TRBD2	TGCGCCAGCAGCCCGGGAGGAGCCGTGATGACCGGGGAGCTGTTTTTT	CASSPGGAVMTGELFF
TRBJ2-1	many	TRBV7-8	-	TGTGCCAGCAGCTACAAGGGCCTCGACAATGAGCAGTTCTTC	CASSYKGLDNEQFF
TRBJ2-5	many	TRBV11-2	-	TGTGCCAGCAGCCCTAGCGTTCGGGGCCAAGAGACCCAGTACTTC	CASSPSVRGQETQYF
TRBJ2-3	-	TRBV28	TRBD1	TGTGCCGTTCATAACAGGGGCTCTAGCACAGATACGCAGTATTTT	CAVHNRGSSTDTQYF
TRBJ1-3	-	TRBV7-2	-	TGTGCCAGCAGCTTAGTTACGGGGGCTGGAAACACCATATATTTT	CASSLVTGAGNTIYF
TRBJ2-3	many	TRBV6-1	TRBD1	TGTGCCAGCAGCCGGGACAGTGCAGATACGCAGTATTTT	CASSRDSADTQYF
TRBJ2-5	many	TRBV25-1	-	TGTGCCAGCAGTGACCTCCTCAGGGATCGGGAGACCCAGTACTTC	CASSDLLRDRETQYF
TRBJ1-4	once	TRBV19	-	TGTGCCAGTAGTCCGTCCAGGGGTGGATATGAAAAACTGTTTTTT	CASSPSRGGYEKLFF
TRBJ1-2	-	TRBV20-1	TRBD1	TGCAGTGCTAAGAAGACAGGGGGACGTGGCTACACCTTC	CSAKKTGGRGYTF
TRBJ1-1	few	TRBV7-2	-	TGTGCCAGCAGCTTACACTCACGGGCAGGTGAAGCTTTCTTT	CASSLHSRAGEAFF
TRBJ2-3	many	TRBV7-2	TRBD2	TGTGCCAGCAGCTCGGACGGGGGGGGACTAAACACAGATACGCAGTATTTT	CASSSDGGGLNTDTQYF
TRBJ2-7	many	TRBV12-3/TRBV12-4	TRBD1	TGTGCCAGCAGTACTCGGACAGGGAAGGACGAGCAGTACTTC	CASSTRTGKDEQYF
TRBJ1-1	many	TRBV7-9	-	TGTGCCAGCAGCCCTCCCGGGGCAGACACTGAAGCTTTCTTT	CASSPPGADTEAFF
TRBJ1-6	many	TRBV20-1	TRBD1	TGCAGTGCCACAAAGACAGGGGATACAAATTCACCCCTCCACTTT	CSATKTGDTNSPLHF
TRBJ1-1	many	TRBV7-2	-	TGTGCCAGCAGCTTAAAGCGGGCCACTGAAGCTTTCTTT	CASSLKRATEAFF
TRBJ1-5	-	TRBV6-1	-	TGTGCCAGCACCAAGGGAAGTCCTCAGCCCCAGCATTTT	CASTKGSPQPQHF
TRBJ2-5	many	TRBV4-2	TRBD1	TGTGCCAGCAGCCAAGAAACCGGCAGGGGGAAACAAGAGACCCAGTACTTC	CASSQETGRGKQETQYF
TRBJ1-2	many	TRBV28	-	TGTGCCAGCAGTTTAGCTCTTGGCTACACCTTC	CASSLALGYTF
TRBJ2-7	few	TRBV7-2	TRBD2	TGTGCCAGCAGCTTAGCCCTAGCGGGGCCCCCCTACGAGCAGTACTTC	CASSLALAGPPYEQYF
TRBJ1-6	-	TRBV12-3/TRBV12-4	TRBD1	TGTGCCAGCAGTTCGCGCAGGGGGCGGGGATCACCCCTCCACTTT	CASSSRRGRGSPLHF
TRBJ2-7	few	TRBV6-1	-	TGTGCCAGCAGTGAAGCGCAGGGATTCGAGCAGTACTTC	CASSEAQGFEQYF
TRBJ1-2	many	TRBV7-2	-	TGTGCCAGCAGCTTAGAGTGGGCTTTACAGGGTGCTTATGGCTACACCTTC	CASSLEWALQGAYGYTF
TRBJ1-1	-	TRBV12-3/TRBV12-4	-	TGTGCCAGCAGTTTGTTGATGGCGAACACTGAAGCTTTCTTT	CASSLLMANTEAFF
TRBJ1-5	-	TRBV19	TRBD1	TGTGCCAGTAGTATCTTCGGGACAGTTAGCAATCAGCCCCAGCATTTT	CASSIFGTVSNQPQHF
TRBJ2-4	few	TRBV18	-	TGTGCCAGCTCACCTGGCGACTTGAGGATTCAGTACTTC	CASSPGDLRIQYF
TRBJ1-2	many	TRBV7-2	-	TGTGCCAGCAGCTTAGGGGGGGGCGGACAAACCAACTATGGCTACACCTTC	CASSLGGGGQTNYGYTF
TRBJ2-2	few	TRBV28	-	TGTGCCAGCAGGGAGGGAGCCGGGGAGCTGTTTTTT	CASREGAGELFF
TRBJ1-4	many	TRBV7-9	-	TGTGCCAGCAGCCCAGCTTTAACTAATGAAAAACTGTTTTTT	CASSPALTNEKLFF
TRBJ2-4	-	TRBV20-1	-	TGCAGTGCCCGTTCGGGGGCAGAAAGAAAAAACATTCAGTACTTC	CSARSGAERKNIQYF
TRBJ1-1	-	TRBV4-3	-	TGCGCCAGCAGCCAAACATCCGTAGGCACTGAAGCTTTCTTT	CASSQTSVGTEAFF
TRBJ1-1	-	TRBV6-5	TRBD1	TGTGCCACCTCGGGACAGGGGATTTCGGGCACTGAAGCTTTCTTT	CATSGQGISGTEAFF
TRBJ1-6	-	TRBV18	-	TGTGCCAGCTCACCGATGGCAGAAAATTCACCCCTCCACTTT	CASSPMAENSPLHF
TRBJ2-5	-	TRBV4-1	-	TGCGCCAGCAGCCAATCCGACAGTGGGACCCAGTACTTC	CASSQSDSGTQYF
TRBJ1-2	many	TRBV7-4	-	TGTGCCAGCAGCTTAGCGCAAAGGGGGGCAGGCTACACCTTC	CASSLAQRGAGYTF
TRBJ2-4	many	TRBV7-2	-	TGTGCCAGCAGCTCTTCGACCGGCAGCCGAGCCAAAAACATTCAGTACTTC	CASSSSTGSRAKNIQYF
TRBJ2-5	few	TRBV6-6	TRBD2	TGTGCCAGCAGTTACGCCAGCGGGGGGGGAGGAGAGACCCAGTACTTC	CASSYASGGGGETQYF
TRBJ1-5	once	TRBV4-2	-	TGTGCCAGCAGCCAAGATAGGGGGGAGTTTCAGCCCCAGCATTTT	CASSQDRGEFQPQHF
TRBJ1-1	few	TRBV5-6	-	TGTGCCAGCAGCTTGTTCCTAATGAACACTGAAGCTTTCTTT	CASSLFLMNTEAFF
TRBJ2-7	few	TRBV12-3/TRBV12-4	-	TGTGCCAGCAGTCTCCGGGACGGATACGAGCAGTACTTC	CASSLRDGYEQYF
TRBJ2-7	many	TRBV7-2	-	TGTGCCAGCAGCCCTCAGGGGGGGGTCCTAGGGTACGAGCAGTACTTC	CASSPQGGVLGYEQYF
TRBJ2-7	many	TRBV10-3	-	TGTGCCATCAGTGAGTCGGACTCTGCGGCCCTGAGCTCCTACGAGCAGTACTTC	CAISESDSAALSSYEQYF
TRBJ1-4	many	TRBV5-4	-	TGTGCCAGCAGCTTGGGAAGGCGGGATGAAAAACTGTTTTTT	CASSLGRRDEKLFF
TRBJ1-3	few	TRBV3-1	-	TGTGCCAGCAGCAAGGGACTGCGACAGGTCGGAAACACCATATATTTT	CASSKGLRQVGNTIYF
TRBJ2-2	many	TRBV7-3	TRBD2	TGTAGTCCACTAGCGGGGGACCTTGGGGAGCTGTTTTTT	CSPLAGDLGELFF
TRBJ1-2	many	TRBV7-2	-	TGTGCCAGCAGCTTACGGGGGGAGGAAGGCTACACCTTC	CASSLRGEEGYTF
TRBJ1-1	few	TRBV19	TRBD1	TGTGCCAGTAGCACCCAGGGGGCGCCCACTGAAGCTTTCTTT	CASSTQGAPTEAFF